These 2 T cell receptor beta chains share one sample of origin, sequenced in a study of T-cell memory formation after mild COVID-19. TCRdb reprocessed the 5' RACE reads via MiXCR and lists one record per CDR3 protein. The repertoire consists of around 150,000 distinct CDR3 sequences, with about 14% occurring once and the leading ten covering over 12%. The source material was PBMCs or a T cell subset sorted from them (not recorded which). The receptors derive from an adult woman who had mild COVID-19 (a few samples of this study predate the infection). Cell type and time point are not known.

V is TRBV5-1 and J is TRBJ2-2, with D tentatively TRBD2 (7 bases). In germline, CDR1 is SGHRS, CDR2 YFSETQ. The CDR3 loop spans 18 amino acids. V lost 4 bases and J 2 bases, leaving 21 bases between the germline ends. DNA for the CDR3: TGCGCCAGCAGCGCGGGACTGGCGGGGGCCCGAAACACCGGGGAGCTGTTTTTT. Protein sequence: CASSAGLAGARNTGELFF.

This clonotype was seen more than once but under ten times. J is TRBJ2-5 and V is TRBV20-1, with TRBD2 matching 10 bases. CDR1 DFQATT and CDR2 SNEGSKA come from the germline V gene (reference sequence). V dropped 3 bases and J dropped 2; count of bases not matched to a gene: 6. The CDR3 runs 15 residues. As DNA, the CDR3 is TGCAGTGCTAGGCCCCTAGCGGGAGTTCAAGAGACCCAGTACTTC. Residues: CSARPLAGVQETQYF.